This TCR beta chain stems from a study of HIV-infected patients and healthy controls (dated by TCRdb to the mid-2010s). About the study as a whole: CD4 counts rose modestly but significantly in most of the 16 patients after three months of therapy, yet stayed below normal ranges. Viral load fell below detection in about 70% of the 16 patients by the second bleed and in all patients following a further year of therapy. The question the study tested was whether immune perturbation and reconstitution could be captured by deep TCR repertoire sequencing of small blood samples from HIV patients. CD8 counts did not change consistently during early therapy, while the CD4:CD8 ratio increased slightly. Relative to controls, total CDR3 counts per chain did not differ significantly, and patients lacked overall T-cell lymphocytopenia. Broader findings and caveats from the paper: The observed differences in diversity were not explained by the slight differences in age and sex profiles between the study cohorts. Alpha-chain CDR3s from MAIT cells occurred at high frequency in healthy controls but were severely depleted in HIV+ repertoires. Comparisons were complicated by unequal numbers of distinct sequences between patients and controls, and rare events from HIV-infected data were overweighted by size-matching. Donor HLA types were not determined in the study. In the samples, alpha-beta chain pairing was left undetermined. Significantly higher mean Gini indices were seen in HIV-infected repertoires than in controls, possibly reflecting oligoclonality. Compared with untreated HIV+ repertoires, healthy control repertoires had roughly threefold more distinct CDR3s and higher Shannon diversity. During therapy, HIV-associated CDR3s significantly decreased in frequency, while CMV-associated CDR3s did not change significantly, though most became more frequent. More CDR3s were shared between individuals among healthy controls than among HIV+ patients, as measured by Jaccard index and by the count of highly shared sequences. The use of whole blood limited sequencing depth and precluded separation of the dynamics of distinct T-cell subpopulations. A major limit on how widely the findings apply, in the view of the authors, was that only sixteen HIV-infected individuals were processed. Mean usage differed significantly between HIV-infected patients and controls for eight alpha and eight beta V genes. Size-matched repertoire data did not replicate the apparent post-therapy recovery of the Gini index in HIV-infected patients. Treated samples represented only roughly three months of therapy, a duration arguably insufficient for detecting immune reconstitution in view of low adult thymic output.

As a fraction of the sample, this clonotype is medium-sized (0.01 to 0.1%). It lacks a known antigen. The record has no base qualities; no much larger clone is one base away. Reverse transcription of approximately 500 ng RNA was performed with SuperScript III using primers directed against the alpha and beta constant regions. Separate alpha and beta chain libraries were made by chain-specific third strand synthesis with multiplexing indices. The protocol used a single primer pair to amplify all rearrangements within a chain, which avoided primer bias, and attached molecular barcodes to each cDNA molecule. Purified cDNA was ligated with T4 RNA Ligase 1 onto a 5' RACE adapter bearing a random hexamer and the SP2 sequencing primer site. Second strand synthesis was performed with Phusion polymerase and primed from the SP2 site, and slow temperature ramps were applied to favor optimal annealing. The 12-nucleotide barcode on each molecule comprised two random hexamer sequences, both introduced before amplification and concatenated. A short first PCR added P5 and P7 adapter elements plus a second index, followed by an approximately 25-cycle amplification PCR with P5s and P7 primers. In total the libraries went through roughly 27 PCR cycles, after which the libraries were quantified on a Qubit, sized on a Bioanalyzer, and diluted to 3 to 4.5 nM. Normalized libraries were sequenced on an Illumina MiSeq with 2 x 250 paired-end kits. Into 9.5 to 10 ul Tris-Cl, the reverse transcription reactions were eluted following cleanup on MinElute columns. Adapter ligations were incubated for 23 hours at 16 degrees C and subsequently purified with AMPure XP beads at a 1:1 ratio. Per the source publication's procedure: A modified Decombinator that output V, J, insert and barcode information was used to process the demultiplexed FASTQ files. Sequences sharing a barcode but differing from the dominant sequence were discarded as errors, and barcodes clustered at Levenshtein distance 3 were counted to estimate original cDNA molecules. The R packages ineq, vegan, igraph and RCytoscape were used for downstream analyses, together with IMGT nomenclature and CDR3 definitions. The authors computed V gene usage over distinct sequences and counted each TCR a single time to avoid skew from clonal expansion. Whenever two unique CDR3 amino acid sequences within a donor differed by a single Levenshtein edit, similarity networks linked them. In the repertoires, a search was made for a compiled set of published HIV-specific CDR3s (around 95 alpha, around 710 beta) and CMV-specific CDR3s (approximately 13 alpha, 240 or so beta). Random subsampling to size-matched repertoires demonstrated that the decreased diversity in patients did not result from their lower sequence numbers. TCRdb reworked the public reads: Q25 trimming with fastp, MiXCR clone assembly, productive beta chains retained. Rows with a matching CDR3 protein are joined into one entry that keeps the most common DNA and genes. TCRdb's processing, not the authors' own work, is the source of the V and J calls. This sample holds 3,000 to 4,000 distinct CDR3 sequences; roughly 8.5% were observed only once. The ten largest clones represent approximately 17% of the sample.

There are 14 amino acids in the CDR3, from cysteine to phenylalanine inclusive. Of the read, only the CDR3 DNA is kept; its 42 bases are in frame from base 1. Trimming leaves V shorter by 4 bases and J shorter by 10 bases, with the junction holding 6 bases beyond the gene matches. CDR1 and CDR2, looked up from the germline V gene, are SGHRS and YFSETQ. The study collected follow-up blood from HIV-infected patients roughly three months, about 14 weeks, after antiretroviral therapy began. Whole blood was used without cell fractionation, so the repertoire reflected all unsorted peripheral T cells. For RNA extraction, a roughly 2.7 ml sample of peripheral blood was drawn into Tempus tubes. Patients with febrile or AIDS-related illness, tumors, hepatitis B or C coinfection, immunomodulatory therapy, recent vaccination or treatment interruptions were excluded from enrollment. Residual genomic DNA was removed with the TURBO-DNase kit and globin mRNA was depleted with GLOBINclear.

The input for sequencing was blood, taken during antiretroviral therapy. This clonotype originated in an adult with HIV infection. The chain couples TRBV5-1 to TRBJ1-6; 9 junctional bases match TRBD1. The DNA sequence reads TGCGCCAGCAGCCCCGGGACAGGGCAATCACCCCTCCACTTT. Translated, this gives CASSPGTGQSPLHF.